Presented here are 27 T cell receptor beta chains from one specimen sequenced in a study of T-cell memory formation after mild COVID-19. MiXCR, run by TCRdb on the 5' RACE reads, gives a single entry per CDR3 protein. Found here are 100,000 or so distinct CDR3 sequences, approximately 12% of them singletons; the top ten hold approximately 40%. Specimen: PBMCs or a T cell subset sorted from them (not recorded which). The source is a man younger than 35 who had mild COVID-19 (a few samples of this study predate the infection). Cell type and time point are not known.

This clonotype has more than one count but fewer than ten. The rearrangement links TRBV12-3 or TRBV12-4 to TRBJ2-7; tentatively, D is TRBD2 (5 bases). This CDR3 contains 12 residues. V lost 5 bases and J 5 bases, leaving 10 bases between the germline ends. The DNA for the CDR3 is TGTGCCAGCAGTCCCCGTAGCGACGAGCAGTACTTC. Translation: CASSPRSDEQYF.

This clonotype was counted only a few times. The rearrangement links TRBV4-3 to TRBJ2-1, with no clear D. The germline gives CDR1 LGHNA, CDR2 YSLEER. V lost 0 bases and J 5 bases, leaving 5 bases between the germline ends. CDR3 length: 13 amino acids. CDR3 nucleotide sequence: TGCGCCAGCAGCCAAGAGCGGAACAATGAGCAGTTCTTC. Translated: CASSQERNNEQFF.

This clonotype was found a few times. This chain uses TRBV4-1 with TRBJ2-3; D ambiguous. Germline V gives CDR1 MGHRA, CDR2 YSYEKL. V gave up 5 bases and J gave up 5 bases, with 5 bases separating them. The CDR3 contains 11 residues. The CDR3 nucleotides are TGCGCCAGCAGCGCTAGAGATACGCAGTATTTT. Translating it yields CASSARDTQYF.

The CDR3 is CASSHIVSGGVTDTQYF. CDR3 coding DNA: TGTGCCAGCAGCCATATAGTCAGCGGGGGGGTCACAGATACGCAGTATTTT. The chain carries TRBV12-3 or TRBV12-4 and TRBJ2-3; 10 nucleotides align to TRBD2. The CDR3 spans 17 residues. The ends lost 6 bases at V and 2 bases at J; junction bases unmatched: 11.

This clonotype appeared a few times. The V call is TRBV5-1, the J call TRBJ2-1, with D unresolved. Looked up from germline, CDR1 is SGHRS and CDR2 is YFSETQ. CDR3 length: 14 residues. The V gene lost 4 bases and the J gene lost 7 bases, with 15 bases spanning the gap. DNA of the CDR3: TGCGCCAGCAGCCCCAGTGGGGTAGGAAATGAGCAGTTCTTC. Translation: CASSPSGVGNEQFF.

This clonotype was counted between two and nine times. The chain recombines TRBV7-9 with TRBJ2-5; 9 bases are shared with TRBD2. The germline V gene has CDR1 SEHNR and CDR2 FQNEAQ (reference sequence). J lost 5 bases, V lost 6 bases, and 1 base had no gene match. The CDR3 covers 12 residues. CDR3 nucleotide sequence: TGTGCCAGCAGGCTAGCGGGGGAGACCCAGTACTTC. This gives the protein CASRLAGETQYF. The complete variable domain, with remaining parts taken from reference TRBV7-9 and TRBJ2-5, reads DTGVSQNPRHKITKRGQNVTFRCDPISEHNRLYWYRQTLGQGPEFLTYFQNEAQLEKSRLLSDRFSAERPKGSFSTLEIQRTEQGDSAMYLCASRLAGETQYFGPGTRLLVL.

This clonotype was seen a handful of times. The chain carries TRBV25-1 and TRBJ2-2; D is uncertain. The CDR3 runs 15 residues. Germline V lookup: CDR1 MGHDK, CDR2 SYGVNS. The V end lost 3 bases, the J end lost 0 bases, and 8 bases lay between the germline ends. The CDR3 sequence: CASSEWQANTGELFF. CDR3 DNA sequence: TGTGCCAGCAGTGAGTGGCAGGCGAACACCGGGGAGCTGTTTTTT. Full variable domain (remainder filled in from reference TRBV25-1 and TRBJ2-2): EADIYQTPRYLVIGTGKKITLECSQTMGHDKMYWYQQDPGMELHLIHYSYGVNSTEKGDLSSESTVSRIRTEHFPLTLESARPSHTSQYLCASSEWQANTGELFFGEGSRLTVL.

The chain recombines TRBV7-2 with TRBJ2-5; TRBD2 matches at 7 bases. This CDR3 comprises 14 residues. The germline CDR1 and CDR2 sequences are SGHTA and FQGNSA. The trim removed 5 bases at V and 5 bases at J, leaving 8 bases unmatched. This CDR3 is CASSPNGGWETQYF. The CDR3 coding sequence is TGTGCCAGCAGCCCGAACGGGGGGTGGGAGACCCAGTACTTC.

V gene TRBV5-6 combines with J gene TRBJ1-1; D gene uncertain. Germline lookup yields CDR1 SGHDT and CDR2 YYEEEE. Trimming shortened V by 3 bases and J by 4 bases, and 10 bases separated the two germline ends. The CDR3 consists of 13 residues. The CDR3 is CASSSGFGTEAFF. CDR3 nucleotides: TGTGCCAGCAGCTCCGGATTCGGCACTGAAGCTTTCTTT.

This clonotype was observed a few times. The CDR3 reads CASSSGGHEQYF. CDR3 DNA: TGTGCCAGCAGTTCTGGGGGGCACGAGCAGTACTTC. The V call is TRBV27, the J call TRBJ2-7; D possibly uses TRBD1 or TRBD2 (6 bases each). Per the germline V gene, CDR1 is MNHEY and CDR2 is SMNVEV (reference sequence). This CDR3 is 12 amino acids long. Trimming removed 4 bases from V and 5 bases from J, with 9 bases in between.

This clonotype was observed a handful of times. The V call is TRBV20-1, the J call TRBJ1-1; weak D call: TRBD1 (6 bases). This CDR3 region has 17 residues. Trimming took off 3 bases at V and 0 bases at J, with 20 bases between the two ends. Germline V gene data show CDR1 as DFQATT and CDR2 as SNEGSKA (reference sequence). Written as DNA, the CDR3 is TGCAGTGCTAGGAAATGGACAGACAATTTAATGAACACTGAAGCTTTCTTT. It yields the protein CSARKWTDNLMNTEAFF.

The J gene is TRBJ2-1, the V gene TRBV12-3 or TRBV12-4, with TRBD1 as a possible D gene (6 bases). The V end lost 2 bases, the J end lost 6 bases, and 11 bases lay between the germline ends. The CDR3 runs to 14 residues. The CDR3 bases are TGTGCCAGCAGTTTATCAGGGACAAGCAATGAGCAGTTCTTC. It yields the protein CASSLSGTSNEQFF.

This rearrangement joins TRBV2 to TRBJ2-5; the match to TRBD1 covers 7 bases. The V gene's germline CDR1 is SNHLY and CDR2 FYNNEI. J gave up 4 bases and V 5 bases, and 7 bases lay outside the gene matches. The CDR3 is 14 residues long. The CDR3: CASSYTGDGETQYF. In DNA form, the CDR3 reads TGTGCCAGCAGTTATACAGGGGACGGAGAGACCCAGTACTTC.

This chain connects TRBV28 to TRBJ2-5; TRBD1 might be the D (5 bases). This CDR3 has 13 residues. CDR1 and CDR2 (germline): MDHEN, SYDVKM. Trimming took 10 bases from V and 1 from J, leaving 13 bases between them. CDR3 loop: CATFGAGQETQYF. CDR3 nucleotide sequence: TGTGCCACCTTTGGGGCAGGCCAAGAGACCCAGTACTTC.

This clonotype has only a few counts. The chain combines TRBV7-9 with TRBJ2-7; TRBD1 is a possible D gene (6 bases). The CDR3 length is 14 residues. Trimming left V 5 bases short and J 3 bases short, with 14 bases between. Per germline, CDR1 SEHNR and CDR2 FQNEAQ (reference sequence). CDR3 sequence (DNA): TGTGCCAGCAGCGTACCCGGGACACTCTACGAGCAGTACTTC. Translating it yields CASSVPGTLYEQYF.

This clonotype was recorded a few times. The chain has TRBV5-5 and TRBJ1-1; 7 positions match TRBD1. The germline V gene has CDR1 SGHKS and CDR2 YYEKEE (reference sequence). CDR3 length equals 16 residues. J lost 5 bases, V lost 4 bases, and 14 bases had no gene match. The CDR3 loop reads CASSQPTGWEGTEAFF. The CDR3 region has the DNA TGTGCCAGCAGCCAACCGACAGGGTGGGAAGGGACTGAAGCTTTCTTT.

This clonotype was observed a handful of times. This sequence joins TRBV19 and TRBJ1-1, with D perhaps TRBD1 (6 bases). V dropped 2 bases and J dropped 0 bases, with 13 bases sitting between them. The CDR3 runs to 16 residues. CDR1 and CDR2 (germline): LNHDA, SQIVND (reference sequence). CDR3 protein: CASSIRATGMNTEAFF. In DNA form, the CDR3 reads TGTGCCAGTAGTATACGGGCAACAGGGATGAACACTGAAGCTTTCTTT.

The V gene is TRBV12-3 or TRBV12-4, the J gene TRBJ2-7; D is unresolved. CDR3 size: 14 residues. V was pared by 2 bases and J by 7 bases, with 15 bases between. CDR3 nucleotide sequence: TGTGCCAGCAGTTTACTAGTGGGTACGTGGGAGCAGTACTTC. It translates to CASSLLVGTWEQYF.

This chain connects TRBV9 to TRBJ2-1, with D possibly TRBD2 on 7 matching bases. Germline V CDR1 and CDR2: SGDLS, YYNGEE. The V end was cut by 4 bases, the J end by 4 bases, with 9 bases between. CDR3 size: 13 residues. The CDR3 protein is CASSKGGYNEQFF. CDR3 DNA: TGTGCCAGCAGCAAGGGGGGGTACAATGAGCAGTTCTTC.

This clonotype has a handful of counts. The genes are TRBV12-3 or TRBV12-4 and TRBJ1-2, with D hard to call. The CDR3 covers 14 residues. V dropped 4 bases and J dropped 6 bases, with 15 bases sitting between them. The CDR3 loop is CASSSRPTDHGYTF. The CDR3, as DNA: TGTGCCAGCAGTTCTCGCCCGACGGATCATGGCTACACCTTC.

This clonotype was counted at least ten times. J is TRBJ1-1 and V is TRBV7-9, with D possibly being TRBD1 (6 bases). The CDR3 runs 15 residues. Germline assignment: CDR1 SEHNR and CDR2 FQNEAQ (reference sequence). The V and J ends lost 0 bases and 0 bases respectively, with 8 bases between them. This CDR3 is CASSLAQGMNTEAFF. DNA for the CDR3: TGTGCCAGCAGCTTAGCGCAGGGGATGAACACTGAAGCTTTCTTT.

This clonotype was recorded a few times. The rearrangement links TRBV4-1 to TRBJ2-1, with 8 bases fitting TRBD1. Germline trimming cut 4 bases from V and 8 bases from J; bases unmatched to any gene: 16. Germline V gene lookup returns CDR1 MGHRA and CDR2 YSYEKL. The CDR3 loop spans 17 amino acids. For the CDR3, the DNA is TGCGCCAGCAGCCGTTCCGCCGGGACAGGCCCGTTGGATGAGCAGTTCTTC. This encodes CASSRSAGTGPLDEQFF.

The chain employs TRBV2 and TRBJ1-1; D unresolved. The V gene's germline CDR1 is SNHLY and CDR2 FYNNEI. Trimming took 5 bases from V and 8 from J, leaving 12 bases between them. The CDR3 totals 12 residues. Here the CDR3 reads CASSTPGNEAFF. The CDR3 bases are TGTGCCAGCAGTACACCCGGGAACGAAGCTTTCTTT.

This chain joins TRBV12-3 or TRBV12-4 and TRBJ2-1; D not resolved. The CDR3 extends over 13 amino acids. V was trimmed by 2 bases and J by 7 bases, leaving 9 bases between them. As DNA, the CDR3 is TGTGCCAGCAGTTTAAGGGTTGATAATGAGCAGTTCTTC. It is translated as CASSLRVDNEQFF.

This clonotype has at least ten counts. The CDR3 coding sequence is TGCGCCAGCAGCCAGTGGACAGGCGATCAGCCCCAGCATTTT. The encoded protein is CASSQWTGDQPQHF. This chain joins TRBV5-1 and TRBJ1-5; the match to TRBD1 covers 7 bases. Germline V gene lookup returns CDR1 SGHRS and CDR2 YFSETQ. V trimming: 4 bases; J trimming: 5 bases; junction bases outside the gene matches: 6. The CDR3 contains 14 residues.

The CDR3 coding sequence is TGCAGTGCTTTAACCGGGACAGGGGATGAAAAACTGTTTTTT. It encodes CSALTGTGDEKLFF. V and J are TRBV20-1 and TRBJ1-4, with 10 nucleotides matching TRBD1. CDR1 is DFQATT and CDR2 is SNEGSKA in the germline V gene (reference sequence). V was clipped by 5 bases and J by 6 bases; unmatched bases: 6. The CDR3 is made up of 14 amino acids.

This clonotype has just one count. The chain combines TRBV4-1 with TRBJ1-2; TRBD1 matches at 8 bases. The CDR3 contains 15 residues. V dropped 4 bases and J dropped 6; count of bases not matched to a gene: 10. The V gene's germline CDR1 is MGHRA and CDR2 YSYEKL. Written as DNA, the CDR3 is TGCGCCAGCAGCCCCCGCGCGCAGGGGGCAGATGGCTACACCTTC. Its protein product is CASSPRAQGADGYTF.